This T cell receptor beta chain was sequenced for a study of blood T cells in healthy people across ages. Notes on the study in general: Long-lived donors exceeded aged donors in naive CD4+ cells and diversity.

With respect to this clonotype: No antigen is known for it.

A minimum of 6 micrograms of total RNA was extracted per sample. The use of a sample-barcoded 5' primer and a J-beta primer mix characterized a second PCR of 7 to 11 cycles. MiXCR was run by TCRdb on the 5' RACE reads, yielding one entry per CDR3 protein. The repertoire holds 1.5 million to 2 million distinct CDR3 sequences, with around half as singletons. This clonotype originated in a woman aged 40-49 years in good health. The sample comprised blood.

DNA for the CDR3: TGCAGTGCTAGAGTTCATAGGGGGGGGGTGAACACTGAAGCTTTCTTT. This encodes CSARVHRGGVNTEAFF. This chain connects TRBV20-1 to TRBJ1-1, with D perhaps TRBD1 (6 bases). Germline CDR1 reads DFQATT; CDR2 reads SNEGSKA (reference sequence). V was pared by 1 base and J by 0 bases, with 15 bases between. This CDR3 comprises 16 residues.